A selection of T cell receptor beta chains follows, all from one sample in a study of control samples from healthy donors and cancer patients. Some clones are missing from TCRdb's copy, which holds only in-frame ones; the method was immunoSEQ multiplex PCR. The sample records about 120,000 clones, 88% being singletons. The sample consisted of blood. The receptor set was obtained from a woman in her 70s in good health. The CDR3 runs from the conserved cysteine through the conserved F or W. Fields, in order: J gene, D gene, clone size, V gene, CDR3 protein, CDR3 DNA. A D gene is named only where the DNA matches it firmly. A row's size may be missing; if present it is once, few, many or a size class.

TRBJ1-6,NA,once,TRBV5-1,CASAPGSSYNSPLHF,TGCGCCAGCGCCCCGGGGAGCTCCTATAATTCACCCCTCCACTTT
TRBJ1-3,NA,NA,TRBV7-8,CASSLYPGRAADRNTIYF,TGTGCCAGCAGCTTATACCCGGGCCGGGCAGCAGACAGAAACACCATATATTTT
TRBJ2-2,NA,NA,TRBV19,CASSITRDPGRELFF,TGTGCCAGTAGTATAACCCGGGACCCCGGGCGGGAGCTGTTTTTT
TRBJ1-2,NA,NA,TRBV4-1,CASSQGLGYTF,TGCGCCAGCAGCCAAGGGTTGGGCTACACCTTC
TRBJ1-1,NA,NA,TRBV7-9,CASSLGAYKDGTEAFF,TGTGCCAGCAGCTTAGGGGCCTACAAGGACGGCACTGAAGCTTTCTTT
TRBJ2-4,NA,NA,TRBV7-8,CASSPRLGTKNIQYF,TGTGCCAGCAGCCCACGGCTAGGGACCAAAAACATTCAGTACTTC
TRBJ1-4,TRBD1,NA,TRBV5-4,CASSGDRGSEKLFF,TGTGCCAGCAGCGGAGACAGGGGGAGCGAAAAACTGTTTTTT
TRBJ1-6,TRBD1,NA,TRBV19,CASRSGTGGSSPLHF,TGTGCCAGTAGGTCGGGGACAGGGGGAAGTTCACCCCTCCACTTT
TRBJ1-1,TRBD1,NA,TRBV6-5,CASSPRDRGPEAFF,TGTGCCAGCAGTCCACGGGACAGGGGGCCTGAAGCTTTCTTT
TRBJ1-6,NA,NA,TRBV5-4,CASSSGEIRGSPLHF,TGTGCCAGCAGCTCCGGGGAAATTAGGGGTTCACCCCTCCACTTT
TRBJ1-4,TRBD1,NA,TRBV19,CASTTVRGEKLFF,TGTGCCAGCACGACGGTCAGGGGGGAAAAACTGTTTTTT
TRBJ2-2,NA,NA,TRBV3-1/TRBV3-2,CASSQDQPAGNTGELFF,TGTGCCAGCAGCCAAGATCAACCAGCGGGGAACACCGGGGAGCTGTTTTTT
TRBJ1-3,NA,once,TRBV25-1,CASRETGFGNTIYF,TGTGCCAGCAGGGAGACAGGTTTTGGAAACACCATATATTTT
TRBJ2-2,NA,NA,TRBV5-1,CASSLNPGLGTGELFF,TGCGCCAGCAGCTTGAATCCGGGGCTGGGGACCGGGGAGCTGTTTTTT
TRBJ2-5,TRBD1,NA,TRBV6-2/TRBV6-3,CASSYSLGQLQETQYF,TGTGCCAGCAGTTACTCCTTGGGACAGCTTCAAGAGACCCAGTACTTC
TRBJ2-2,NA,NA,TRBV21-1,CASSKESSRPPGTGELFF,TGTGCCAGCAGCAAAGAATCGAGTAGGCCTCCGGGGACCGGGGAGCTGTTTTTT